This TCR beta chain derives from a study of OX40 agonist ivuxolimab in advanced cancers. Looking at the study overall: Ivuxolimab, which targeted the costimulatory receptor OX40 (CD134), was an agonistic, fully human IgG2 monoclonal antibody. Prior anti-PD-1, anti-PD-L1 or anti-CTLA-4 therapy was permitted, and checkpoint inhibitors had been received by around 39% of dose-escalation patients. Peripheral TCRbeta sequencing was intended to test whether TCR sequence diversity was altered and clonal T-cell expansion was caused by ivuxolimab. Of the roughly 51 patients in dose escalation, approximately 20 had hepatocellular carcinoma, around 15 had melanoma, 9 had renal cell carcinoma and 9 had head and neck cancer. The paper covers the monotherapy dose-escalation part of the phase I ivuxolimab trial, which included N of about 50 patients. Partial responses occurred in three dose-escalation patients: two with cutaneous melanoma and one with hepatocellular carcinoma. The dose-escalation cohort was roughly 80% male with a mean age of roughly 60 years, ranging from about 23 to 85. Intravenous ivuxolimab was administered to patients every 2 weeks at six dose levels: 0.01, 0.1, 0.3, 1.5, 3 and 10 mg/kg. Beyond this particular receptor, the publication reports: At doses from 0.1 to 3.0 mg/kg, clonal expansion was seen in both CD4+ and CD8+ blood T cells between baseline and week 6. The antigen specificity of the peripheral T cells that underwent clonal expansion was not determined. In the 0.1-3.0 mg/kg groups, partial responders were among the patients with the lowest normalized peripheral clonal expansion, particularly in CD8+ T cells. After ivuxolimab, expanded clones were on average more numerous among CD8+ T cells than among CD4+ T cells. Low levels of normalized T-cell clonal expansion were also shown by some nonresponding patients.

Turning to this clone: What antigen it recognizes has not been identified. Base qualities are missing; no much larger clone stands one base away.

The trial excluded patients who had a history of autoimmune disease or were on systemic immunosuppression. Peripheral blood for TCR sequencing was collected from all dose cohorts at baseline, on cycle 4 day 1, and on cycle 7 day 1. Samples were obtained from an open-label, multicenter, first-in-human phase I dose-escalation trial of ivuxolimab. Adults with locally advanced or metastatic head and neck squamous cell, hepatocellular, melanoma or renal cell carcinoma were enrolled in the trial. Before TCR sequencing, CD4+ T cells and CD8+ T cells from peripheral blood were sorted into separate populations. V is cut back by 6 bases and J by 8 bases, with 7 bases in the junction unmatched. Looking up the germline V gene (reference sequence) yields CDR1 MNHNY and CDR2 SVGAGI. From its cysteine to its phenylalanine, the CDR3 spans 13 amino acids. Only the CDR3 DNA stays, 39 bases, in frame from base 1. To sequence the TCRbeta CDR3 region, genomic DNA was isolated from the sorted cells. The immunoSEQ Assay was used to sequence the TCRbeta CDR3 regions. This immuneACCESS table, as held by TCRdb, lists in-frame sequences with V and J called but not all clones. Of the missing ones, under half trace to an unresolved V gene in checked studies; the others have no known cause. Across this sample there are 62,000 or so clones, with around 85% seen only once. The top ten hold about 4% of the sample.

The rearrangement joined TRBV6-6 to TRBJ2-1; TRBD1 matches 7 bases in the middle. The sequence was obtained from an adult with an advanced solid tumor such as melanoma, head and neck, liver or kidney cancer. Sample: CD4+ or CD8+ T cells sorted from blood, taken in a trial of the OX40 agonist ivuxolimab. CDR3 reads: CASSPEGTDEQFF. The sequenced DNA is TGTGCCAGCAGCCCAGAGGGGACAGATGAGCAGTTCTTC.